These 21 T cell receptor beta chains came from one sample sequenced in a study of blood T cell repertoires in COVID-19. Only in-frame clones appear in the TCRdb table, and some are missing; sequencing was by immunoSEQ multiplex PCR. The repertoire consists of more than 35,000 clones, with 80% occurring once and the leading ten covering about 15%. The specimen was peripheral blood. Receptor source: a woman aged 70 to 79 with acute or convalescent COVID-19.

The CDR3 loop is CASSLRLGAGAEAFF. DNA of the CDR3: TGTGCCAGCAGTTTACGCCTAGGGGCGGGGGCTGAAGCTTTCTTT. The chain combines TRBV28 with TRBJ1-1, with D perhaps matching TRBD1 (5 bases). Germline CDR1 and CDR2: MDHEN and SYDVKM. CDR3 length: 15 amino acids. V lost 2 bases and J lost 6, with 16 bases in between.

The J gene is TRBJ2-1, the V gene TRBV3-1 (or the pseudogene TRBV3-2); 7 nucleotides agree with TRBD2. The germline V gene has CDR1 LGHDT and CDR2 YNNKEL (reference sequence). Losses at the gene ends were 0 bases for V and 9 bases for J; bases not matched to a gene: 17. The CDR3 is 18 amino acids. DNA of the CDR3: TGTGCCAGCAGCCAAGAGGTAGCGGGTCACCCAGGTATCGGTGAGCAGTTCTTC. Its translation is CASSQEVAGHPGIGEQFF.

This clone was picked up one time. V is TRBV5-8 and J is TRBJ2-3; D is unresolved. This CDR3 has 14 amino acids. Germline assignment: CDR1 SGHTS and CDR2 YDEGEE. V was shortened by 6 bases and J by 3 bases, with 14 bases between the two germline ends. CDR3 DNA sequence: TGTGCCAGCACCGTGGTCCAGTGGACAGATACGCAGTATTTT. It codes for CASTVVQWTDTQYF.

V gene TRBV7-2 combines with J gene TRBJ2-1, with TRBD2 identical over 9 bases. Per the germline V gene, CDR1 is SGHTA and CDR2 is FQGNSA. The V gene end was trimmed by 1 base and the J gene end by 6 bases; junction bases not matched to a gene: 7. The CDR3 has 16 residues. CDR3 amino acids: CASSLGGLAGFNEQFF. CDR3 nucleotide sequence: TGTGCCAGCAGCTTAGGTGGGCTAGCGGGGTTCAATGAGCAGTTCTTC.

J is TRBJ2-5 and V is TRBV2, with D possibly TRBD2 on 5 matching bases. This CDR3 spans 14 amino acids. Trimming shortened V by 7 bases and J by 0 bases, and 12 bases separated the two germline ends. Germline V gene lookup returns CDR1 SNHLY and CDR2 FYNNEI. CDR3 sequence reads: CASTPSSNQETQYF. The DNA of the CDR3 is TGTGCCAGCACACCTAGCAGTAACCAAGAGACCCAGTACTTC.

This sequence joins TRBV18 and TRBJ2-6, with a weak D call TRBD1 (6 bases). Per germline, CDR1 KGHSH and CDR2 LQKENI. Trimming left V 5 bases short and J 0 bases short, with 14 bases between. This CDR3 comprises 17 residues. CDR3 region: CASSSQQGNSGANVLTF. The CDR3 nucleotides are TGTGCCAGCTCATCCCAACAGGGCAACTCTGGGGCCAACGTCCTGACTTTC.

This clone was seen many times. The chain has TRBV6-4 and TRBJ2-3; 7 bases match TRBD2. After removal of 4 bases from V and 3 bases from J, the junction contained 10 bases not matched to a gene. Germline CDR1 MRHNA, CDR2 SNTAGT. The length of the CDR3 is 16 residues. CDR3 sequence reads: CASSGVTGGQTDTQYF. The DNA of the CDR3 is TGTGCCAGCAGTGGGGTTACGGGAGGCCAAACAGATACGCAGTATTTT.

This clone was counted a single time. CDR3 region: CASSHGTGGEKLFF. Here the CDR3 DNA reads TGTGCCAGCAGCCACGGGACAGGGGGCGAGAAACTGTTTTTT. The chain links TRBV5-6 to TRBJ1-4; TRBD1 matches at 12 bases. CDR1 is SGHDT and CDR2 is YYEEEE in the germline V gene. The CDR3 totals 14 residues. Unmatched junction bases numbered 6, after V lost 4 bases and J lost 11 bases.

This sequence joins TRBV7-9 and TRBJ2-7; the D gene is possibly TRBD1 (5 bases). CDR3 length equals 14 residues. Trimming took 0 bases from V and 4 from J, leaving 10 bases between them. Germline assignment: CDR1 SEHNR and CDR2 FQNEAQ (reference sequence). Here the CDR3 reads CASSLAGAAYEQYF. The CDR3 coding sequence is TGTGCCAGCAGCTTAGCTGGGGCAGCTTACGAGCAGTACTTC.

This clone was recorded once. The gene calls are TRBV6-5 and TRBJ2-5; TRBD2 aligns across 8 bases. The trim removed 5 bases at V and 3 bases at J, leaving 5 bases unmatched. This CDR3 is 14 amino acids long. Per germline, CDR1 MNHEY and CDR2 SVGAGI. CDR3 sequence reads: CASSTGTREETQYF. The CDR3 DNA reads TGTGCCAGCAGTACCGGGACTAGGGAAGAGACCCAGTACTTC.

This rearrangement joins TRBV27 to TRBJ2-7; 11 bases are a match to TRBD1. Germline V gives CDR1 MNHEY, CDR2 SMNVEV (reference sequence). This CDR3 comprises 14 residues. V lost 6 bases and J lost 4; bases outside the gene matches: 5. CDR3 coding DNA: TGTGCCAGCAGGATCGGGACAGGGGGTTACGAGCAGTACTTC. Amino acids: CASRIGTGGYEQYF.

This clone is medium-sized by share. The chain is built from TRBV5-4 and TRBJ1-2, with D possibly TRBD1 on 6 matching bases. V shed 3 bases and J shed 6 bases, with 21 bases lying between them. Germline V lookup: CDR1 SGHNT, CDR2 YYREEE (reference sequence). The CDR3 totals 16 residues. The CDR3 sequence is CASSSIGGGAQDGYTF. DNA for the CDR3: TGTGCCAGCAGCTCTATCGGAGGGGGGGCCCAAGATGGCTACACCTTC.

The table lists this clone with a count of one. The V and J genes are TRBV20-1 and TRBJ2-1; weak D call: TRBD2 (5 bases). Trimming cost V 3 bases and J 5 bases, with 11 bases left between them. Per germline, CDR1 DFQATT and CDR2 SNEGSKA (reference sequence). The CDR3 has 13 amino acids. The CDR3 DNA reads as TGCAGTGCTAGTACCGGGAATCACAATGAGCAGTTCTTC. Translating it yields CSASTGNHNEQFF.

This clone is deemed medium-sized. The chain combines TRBV28 with TRBJ2-1, with 8 bases aligning to TRBD2. This CDR3 has 16 amino acids. The V gene's germline CDR1 is MDHEN and CDR2 SYDVKM. V lost 2 bases to trimming and J lost 4 bases; unmatched junction nucleotides: 7. CDR3 coding DNA: TGTGCCAGCAGTTTAGGGGGACTAGGAATTTACAATGAGCAGTTCTTC. Protein sequence: CASSLGGLGIYNEQFF.

V and J are TRBV10-2 and TRBJ2-7; TRBD2 aligns across 10 bases. The V gene's germline CDR1 is WSHSY and CDR2 SAAADI. The V and J ends lost 5 bases and 1 base, in that order; junction bases with no gene match: 5. The CDR3 sequence is 15 residues long. CDR3 residues: CASSYRLAGSYEQYF. CDR3 in DNA: TGCGCCAGCAGTTATAGACTAGCGGGTTCCTACGAGCAGTACTTC.

The J gene is TRBJ1-4, the V gene TRBV3-1 (or the pseudogene TRBV3-2); a weak D match, TRBD1 (5 bases). CDR1 is LGHDT, CDR2 YNNKEL, per germline (reference sequence). Trimming pared 6 bases from V and 6 bases from J, leaving 14 bases between. This CDR3 spans 14 amino acids. The CDR3 DNA reads as TGTGCCAGCAGTCGGCTGGGGGGGGATGAAAAACTGTTTTTT. Translating gives CASSRLGGDEKLFF.

The chain employs TRBV24-1 and TRBJ1-3; 9 bases fit TRBD1. The CDR3 contains 17 residues. The germline V gene has CDR1 KGHDR and CDR2 SFDVKD. V was clipped by 7 bases and J by 0 bases; unmatched bases: 9. Here the CDR3 reads CATSSGTGTVSGNTIYF. The CDR3 coding sequence is TGTGCCACCAGCTCCGGGACAGGGACTGTCTCTGGAAACACCATATATTTT.

This clone was recorded only once. This chain links TRBV6-5 with TRBJ1-2; D not certain. This CDR3 comprises 14 residues. Trimming pared 2 bases from V and 4 bases from J, leaving 11 bases between. Looked up from germline, CDR1 is MNHEY and CDR2 is SVGAGI. The CDR3 bases are TGTGCCAGCAGTTACGAGAGGGCACCCTATGGCTACACCTTC. It is translated as CASSYERAPYGYTF.

The chain combines TRBV6-1 with TRBJ1-2, with D perhaps matching TRBD1 (5 bases). The CDR3 sequence is 14 residues long. CDR1 is MNHNS and CDR2 is SASEGT in the germline V gene. V was trimmed by 7 bases and J by 4 bases, leaving 16 bases between them. CDR3 protein: CASTNQAGGYGYTF. In DNA form, the CDR3 reads TGTGCCAGCACCAACCAGGCGGGGGGCTATGGCTACACCTTC.

V and J are TRBV5-4 and TRBJ2-1; 7 bases line up with TRBD2. Looked up from germline, CDR1 is SGHNT and CDR2 is YYREEE (reference sequence). The trim removed 2 bases at V and 9 bases at J, leaving 26 bases unmatched. The CDR3 runs 20 residues. CDR3 sequence reads: CASSLQFGTTVRPLRTEQFF. The DNA for the CDR3 is TGTGCCAGCAGCTTACAATTTGGGACTACAGTTAGACCCCTCCGCACTGAGCAGTTCTTC.

This clone was recorded only once. The V and J genes are TRBV19 and TRBJ2-3; 8 bases map to TRBD1. J was trimmed by 1 base and V by 9 bases; bases with no gene match: 3. This CDR3 has 13 amino acids. Germline-derived CDR1 and CDR2 are LNHDA and SQIVND (reference sequence). The CDR3 coding sequence is TGTGCCAGCAAACAGGGGGGCACAGATACGCAGTATTTT. Translating it yields CASKQGGTDTQYF.